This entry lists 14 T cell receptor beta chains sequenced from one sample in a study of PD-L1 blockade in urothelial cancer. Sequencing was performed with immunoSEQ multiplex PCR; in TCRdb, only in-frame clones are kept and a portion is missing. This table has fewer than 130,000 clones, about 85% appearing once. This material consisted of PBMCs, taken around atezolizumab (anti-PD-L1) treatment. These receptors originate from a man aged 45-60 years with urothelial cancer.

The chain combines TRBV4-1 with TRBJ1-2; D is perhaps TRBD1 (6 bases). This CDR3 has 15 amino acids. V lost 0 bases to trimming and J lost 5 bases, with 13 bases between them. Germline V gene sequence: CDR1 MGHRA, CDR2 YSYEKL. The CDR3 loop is CASSQDPGQSYGYTF. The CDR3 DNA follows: TGCGCCAGCAGCCAAGACCCCGGACAGAGTTATGGCTACACCTTC.

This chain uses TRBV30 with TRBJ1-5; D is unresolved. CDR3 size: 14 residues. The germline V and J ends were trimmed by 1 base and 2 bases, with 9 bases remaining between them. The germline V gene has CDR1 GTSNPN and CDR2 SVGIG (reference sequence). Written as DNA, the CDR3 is TGTGCCTGGAGTGCTACCAAAGGCAATCAGCCCCAGCATTTT. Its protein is CAWSATKGNQPQHF. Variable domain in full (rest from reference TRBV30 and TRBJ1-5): SQTIHQWPATLVQPVGSPLSLECTVEGTSNPNLYWYRQAAGRGLQLLFYSVGIGQISSEVPQNLSASRPQDRQFILSSKKLLLSDSGFYLCAWSATKGNQPQHFGDGTRLSIL.

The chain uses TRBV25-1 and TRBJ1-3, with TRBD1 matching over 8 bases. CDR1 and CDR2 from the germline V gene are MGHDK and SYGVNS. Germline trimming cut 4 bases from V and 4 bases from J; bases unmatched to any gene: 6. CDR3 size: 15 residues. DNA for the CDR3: TGTGCCAGCAGTGGGGACAGGCCGGCGGGAAACACCATATATTTT. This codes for CASSGDRPAGNTIYF.

CDR3 sequence: CASRGPTGNDPETQYF. CDR3 sequence (DNA): TGTGCCAGCAGGGGCCCGACAGGGAATGACCCAGAGACCCAGTACTTC. V usage is TRBV2 and J usage is TRBJ2-5; 7 positions match TRBD1. The germline V gene encodes CDR1 SNHLY and CDR2 FYNNEI. The ends lost 6 bases at V and 4 bases at J; junction bases unmatched: 14. The CDR3 is made up of 16 amino acids.

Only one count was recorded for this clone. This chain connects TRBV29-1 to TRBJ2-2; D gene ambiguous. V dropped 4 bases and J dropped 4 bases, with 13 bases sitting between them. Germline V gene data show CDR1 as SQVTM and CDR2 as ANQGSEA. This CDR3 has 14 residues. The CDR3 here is CSVVAWSGTGELFF. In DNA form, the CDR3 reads TGCAGCGTTGTTGCCTGGTCAGGCACCGGGGAGCTGTTTTTT.

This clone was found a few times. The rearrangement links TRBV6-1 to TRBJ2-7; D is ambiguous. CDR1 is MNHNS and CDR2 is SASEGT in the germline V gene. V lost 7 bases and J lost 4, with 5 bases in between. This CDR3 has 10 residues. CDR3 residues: CASIGYEQYF. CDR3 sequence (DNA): TGTGCCAGCATCGGTTACGAGCAGTACTTC.

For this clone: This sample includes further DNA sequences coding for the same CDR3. CDR3 in DNA: TGTGCCAGCAGCCCCCGACTAGCGGGGGTACAAAATGAGCAGTTCTTC. This sequence encodes CASSPRLAGVQNEQFF. V gene TRBV7-6 combines with J gene TRBJ2-1, with 12 bases aligning to TRBD2. This CDR3 spans 16 amino acids. V lost 5 bases, J lost 7 bases, and 9 bases stayed unmatched. CDR1 is SGHVS and CDR2 is FNYEAQ in the germline V gene.

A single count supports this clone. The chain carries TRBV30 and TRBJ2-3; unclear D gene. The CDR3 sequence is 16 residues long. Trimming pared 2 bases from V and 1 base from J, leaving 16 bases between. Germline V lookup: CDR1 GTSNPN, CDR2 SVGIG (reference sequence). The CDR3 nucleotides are TGTGCCTGGAGTCCCCAGACGTGGGCAGGCACAGATACGCAGTATTTT. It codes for CAWSPQTWAGTDTQYF. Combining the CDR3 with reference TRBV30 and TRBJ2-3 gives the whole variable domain SQTIHQWPATLVQPVGSPLSLECTVEGTSNPNLYWYRQAAGRGLQLLFYSVGIGQISSEVPQNLSASRPQDRQFILSSKKLLLSDSGFYLCAWSPQTWAGTDTQYFGPGTRLTVL.

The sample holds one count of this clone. The CDR3 coding sequence is TGTGCCAGTAGTAAGACAGGGCCGAACACTGAAGCTTTCTTT. Residues: CASSKTGPNTEAFF. The chain is built from TRBV19 and TRBJ1-1, with 7 bases that match TRBD1. The CDR3 spans 14 residues. Unmatched junction bases numbered 3, after V lost 4 bases and J lost 1 base. CDR1 and CDR2 from the germline V gene are LNHDA and SQIVND (reference sequence). The full variable domain, with the rest looked up from reference TRBV19 and TRBJ1-1, is DGGITQSPKYLFRKEGQNVTLSCEQNLNHDAMYWYRQDPGQGLRLIYYSQIVNDFQKGDIAEGYSVSREKKESFPLTVTSAQKNPTAFYLCASSKTGPNTEAFFGQGTRLTVV.

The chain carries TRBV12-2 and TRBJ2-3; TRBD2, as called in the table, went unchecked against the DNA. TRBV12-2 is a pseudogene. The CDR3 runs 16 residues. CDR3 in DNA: TGTGCAAGTCGCTTAGCGCCGGCGGGAGTAACAGATACGCAGTATTTT. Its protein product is CASRLAPAGVTDTQYF.

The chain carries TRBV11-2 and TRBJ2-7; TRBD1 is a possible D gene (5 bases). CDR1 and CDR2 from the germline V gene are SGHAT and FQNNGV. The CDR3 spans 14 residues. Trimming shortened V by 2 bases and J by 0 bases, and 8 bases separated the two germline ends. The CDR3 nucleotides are TGTGCCAGCAGCTTAATCCAGGGCTCCTACGAGCAGTACTTC. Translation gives CASSLIQGSYEQYF.

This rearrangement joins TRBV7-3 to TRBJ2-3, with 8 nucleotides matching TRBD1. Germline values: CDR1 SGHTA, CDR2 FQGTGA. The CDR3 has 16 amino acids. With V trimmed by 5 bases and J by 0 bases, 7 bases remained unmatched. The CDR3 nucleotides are TGTGCCAGCAGCATCCAGGGGGCGCCTAGCACAGATACGCAGTATTTT. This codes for CASSIQGAPSTDTQYF.

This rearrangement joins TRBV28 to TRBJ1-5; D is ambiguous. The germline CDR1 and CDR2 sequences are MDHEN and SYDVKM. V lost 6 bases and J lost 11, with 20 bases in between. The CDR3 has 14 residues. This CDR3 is CASSPIRSEQAQHF. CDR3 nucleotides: TGTGCCAGCAGCCCTATTCGATCTGAGCAGGCCCAGCATTTT.

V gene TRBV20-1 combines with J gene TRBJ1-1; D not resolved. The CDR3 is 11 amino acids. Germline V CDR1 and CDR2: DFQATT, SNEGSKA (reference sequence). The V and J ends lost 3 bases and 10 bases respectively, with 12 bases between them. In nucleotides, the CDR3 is TGCAGTGCTAGGGCCTCACGGGGAGCTTTCTTT. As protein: CSARASRGAFF.